The 3 T cell receptor beta chains given below trace back to one sample, sequenced in a study of cytomegalovirus exposure and HLA in healthy donors. A multiplex PCR was run with 60 Vbeta primers and 13 Jbeta primers. The data were produced by immunoSEQ multiplex PCR, yet TCRdb's version contains in-frame clones alone and is incomplete. Of approximately 79,000 clones in the sample, under 80% were seen once. The sequencing sample was made of PBMCs. The receptors here all came from a boy aged 5-17 years in good health and CMV-seronegative.

The rearrangement links TRBV28 to TRBJ2-7, with D perhaps matching TRBD1 (6 bases). Trimming took off 4 bases at V and 4 bases at J, with 17 bases between the two ends. The CDR3 sequence is 15 residues long. CDR1 MDHEN and CDR2 SYDVKM come from the germline V gene. CDR3 in DNA: TGTGCCAGCAGTTCCGGTGGAGGACAGAGGTACGAGCAGTACTTC. Protein sequence: CASSSGGGQRYEQYF.

V and J are TRBV6-5 and TRBJ1-1; tentatively, D is TRBD1 (5 bases). The V end lost 7 bases, the J end lost 0 bases, and 12 bases lay between the germline ends. The CDR3 totals 14 residues. Germline V gene data show CDR1 as MNHEY and CDR2 as SVGAGI. The CDR3 sequence is CASIPGLMNTEAFF. The CDR3 DNA reads as TGTGCCAGCATCCCGGGACTTATGAACACTGAAGCTTTCTTT.

The chain links TRBV6-5 to TRBJ2-5, with TRBD2 matching over 8 bases. Germline-derived CDR1 and CDR2 are MNHEY and SVGAGI. The CDR3 runs 14 residues. The J segment lost 4 bases and the V segment lost 8 bases, leaving 9 bases of the junction unmatched. The chain's CDR3 is CASLIRRGAETQYF. CDR3 DNA: TGTGCCAGCCTTATCCGGCGGGGGGCAGAGACCCAGTACTTC.